The 23 T cell receptor beta chains presented below share a single source sample, sequenced in a study of tumor-infiltrating lymphocytes in oesophageal squamous cell carcinoma. TCRdb itself ran the PCR reads through MiXCR, one entry per CDR3 protein. The data contain 9,500 to 12,000 distinct CDR3 sequences, less than 70% of them seen just once; the ten biggest clones take up roughly 30%. The sequenced sample consisted of esophageal tumor tissue. These receptors all come from a male donor with esophageal squamous cell carcinoma.

The table lists this clonotype with a few counts. J is TRBJ2-1 and V is TRBV7-2; possible D gene TRBD1, 6 bases. The tail of the sequence fits TRBJ2-5 better, so the J call may be wrong. Germline lookup yields CDR1 SGHTA and CDR2 FQGNSA. This CDR3 is built from 14 residues. The CDR3 DNA follows: TGTGCCAGCAGCTTAGGGACAGTCCAAGAGACCCAGTACTTC. Translating it yields CASSLGTVQETQYF.

V gene TRBV24-1 combines with J gene TRBJ1-4; D ambiguous. The better agreement between TRBJ1-5 and the DNA end casts doubt on the J call. CDR1 KGHDR and CDR2 SFDVKD come from the germline V gene. This CDR3 has 14 amino acids. The DNA of the CDR3 is TGTGCCACCAGTGATTTGAGCATCAATCAGCCCCAGCATTTT. Amino acids: CATSDLSINQPQHF.

CDR3 DNA sequence: TGTGCCAGCAGCTTAAGGGACAATGAGCAGTTCTTC. Protein: CASSLRDNEQFF. This chain links TRBV7-2 with TRBJ2-5; D is unresolved. Judging by the DNA end, TRBJ2-1 fits better; the J call may be wrong. This CDR3 region has 12 residues. Germline V lookup: CDR1 SGHTA, CDR2 FQGNSA.

Remarks on this clonotype: The conserved final phenylalanine or tryptophan is absent from the CDR3, which likely points to a read error. It is unclear where the CDR3 begins or ends on the DNA, so no DNA is shown, and the CDR3 is as TCRdb lists it. The V and J genes are TRBV7-2 and TRBJ2-7; the DNA was not compared with TRBD1, the D call given in the table. The CDR3 comprises 17 residues, both ends counted. Germline assignment: CDR1 SGHTA and CDR2 FQGNSA. CDR3 sequence reads: CASSFAGTDNSPLHFGN.

In its sample, this clonotype ranks as medium-sized. This sequence joins TRBV12-3 or TRBV12-4 and TRBJ2-1; 12 bases line up with TRBD2. With 4 bases clipped from V and 7 bases from J, the junction kept 5 bases outside the gene matches. This CDR3 is 15 amino acids long. Here the CDR3 reads CASSSLAGGWNEQFF. The DNA for the CDR3 is TGTGCCAGCAGTTCTCTAGCGGGAGGGTGGAATGAGCAGTTCTTC.

V usage is TRBV10-3 and J usage is TRBJ2-1, with TRBD1 matching over 10 bases. Germline V gives CDR1 ENHRY, CDR2 SYGVKD. The trim removed 6 bases at V and 5 bases at J, leaving 4 bases unmatched. CDR3 length: 14 residues. The CDR3 region has the DNA TGTGCCATCAGCACGGGACAGGGGAACAATGAGCAGTTCTTC. Translation: CAISTGQGNNEQFF.

This chain joins TRBV28 and TRBJ1-2; perhaps TRBD1 as D (6 bases). This CDR3 region has 13 residues. CDR1 and CDR2 (germline): MDHEN, SYDVKM. Between the trimmed V and J ends, which lost 5 bases and 2 bases, there was a span of 9 bases. This chain's CDR3 is CASSRGQNYGYTF. Here the CDR3 DNA reads TGTGCCAGCAGTCGCGGACAGAACTATGGCTACACCTTC.

The rearrangement uses TRBV6-1 and TRBJ2-3, with 10 bases lining up with TRBD1. The DNA end lines up better with TRBJ2-1; the J call may be wrong. Germline V gives CDR1 MNHNS, CDR2 SASEGT. The CDR3 loop spans 13 amino acids. CDR3 region: CASGTGDEGKQFF. In nucleotides, the CDR3 is TGTGCCAGTGGGACAGGGGACGAGGGAAAGCAGTTCTTC.

V usage is TRBV24-1 and J usage is TRBJ2-5, with 9 positions matching TRBD1. TRBJ2-7 explains the end of the DNA better; the J call may be wrong. The CDR3 runs to 15 residues. CDR1 is KGHDR, CDR2 SFDVKD, per germline. CDR3 protein: CATSDPHRGLDEQYF. The CDR3, as DNA: TGTGCCACCAGTGATCCCCACAGGGGGCTGGACGAGCAGTACTTC.

The chain recombines TRBV7-3 with TRBJ1-5; possibly TRBD1 for D (5 bases). CDR3 length: 15 amino acids. V lost 5 bases to trimming and J lost 5 bases, with 16 bases between them. Germline CDR1 and CDR2: SGHTA and FQGTGA. The CDR3 DNA is TGTGCCAGCAGCCCCCGACACAGGAGATATCAGCCCCAGCATTTT. Translation: CASSPRHRRYQPQHF.

By sample fraction, this clonotype is large. The rearrangement joins TRBV28 to TRBJ2-4, with D maybe TRBD1 (7 bases). This CDR3 spans 12 amino acids. V lost 5 bases and J lost 16, with 18 bases in between. Germline values: CDR1 MDHEN, CDR2 SYDVKM. Written as DNA, the CDR3 is TGTGCCAGCAGTCCACACCGACAGGGAGGTTACTTC. The encoded protein is CASSPHRQGGYF.

This clonotype was seen at least ten times. The rearrangement uses TRBV6-2 or TRBV6-3 and TRBJ1-2; possible D gene TRBD1, 5 bases. CDR1 and CDR2 from the germline V gene are MNHEY and SVGEGT. The CDR3 extends over 19 amino acids. Between the trimmed V and J ends, which lost 2 bases and 8 bases, there was a span of 30 bases. Here the CDR3 DNA reads TGTGCCAGCAGTTACCCCCAGGGTATAACCCCCCGGGGCGGGAAAGGCTACACCTTC. This translates into CASSYPQGITPRGGKGYTF.

V and J are TRBV2 and TRBJ2-5; no reliable D call. The end of the DNA aligns better with TRBJ1-2, so the J call may be wrong. The CDR3 has 15 residues. Germline V gives CDR1 SNHLY, CDR2 FYNNEI. Here the CDR3 DNA reads TGTGCCAGCAGTGGGACCTTGGGGTCGACCTATGGCTACACCTTC. Protein: CASSGTLGSTYGYTF.

On this clonotype: Germline and junction disagree at one end, which may indicate a read error. The J gene is TRBJ2-5, the V gene TRBV7-6, with 8 bases that match TRBD1. Germline V lookup: CDR1 SGHVS, CDR2 FNYEAQ. CDR3 length: 14 residues. As DNA, the CDR3 is TGTGCTAGCAGCCCGACAGGGGCCCTCGAGACCCAGTACTTC. It specifies CASSPTGALETQYF. The entire variable domain, with the rest obtained from reference TRBV7-6 and TRBJ2-5, is as follows: GAGVSQSPRYKVTKRGQDVALRCDPISGHVSLYWYRQALGQGPEFLTYFNYEAQQDKSGLPNDRFSAERPEGSISTLTIQRTEQRDSAMYRCASSPTGALETQYFGPGTRLLVL.

This chain links TRBV7-2 with TRBJ2-4, with 8 bases lining up with TRBD1. The closer fit of TRBJ2-7 to the DNA end suggests the J call may be wrong. The CDR3 totals 15 residues. The germline CDR1 and CDR2 sequences are SGHTA and FQGNSA. The CDR3 loop reads CASSLPGQVKYEQYF. The DNA for the CDR3 is TGTGCCAGCAGCTTACCGGGACAGGTAAAATACGAGCAGTACTTC.

The chain uses TRBV3-1 and TRBJ2-1; 7 nucleotides line up with TRBD1. Germline loops: CDR1 LGHDT, CDR2 YNNKEL (reference sequence). This CDR3 comprises 15 residues. J lost 3 bases, V lost 5 bases, and 7 bases had no gene match. The CDR3 region is CASSNTGAGYNEQFF. DNA for the CDR3: TGTGCCAGCAGCAATACAGGGGCAGGCTACAATGAGCAGTTCTTC.

The V call is TRBV7-2, the J call TRBJ2-7; 10 bases align to TRBD2. The J call is doubtful: the DNA matches TRBJ2-1 better. In germline, CDR1 is SGHTA, CDR2 FQGNSA. This CDR3 contains 15 residues. Here the CDR3 reads CASSFPASGSDEQFF. The CDR3 region has the DNA TGTGCCAGCAGCTTCCCCGCTAGCGGGAGTGATGAGCAGTTCTTC.

This sequence joins TRBV10-2 and TRBJ1-5; D remains unclear. CDR3 length: 13 amino acids. Germline V lookup: CDR1 WSHSY, CDR2 SAAADI. The V gene lost 3 bases and the J gene lost 2 bases, with 5 bases spanning the gap. CDR3: CASSDWGNQPQHF. CDR3 coding DNA: TGCGCCAGCAGTGATTGGGGCAATCAGCCCCAGCATTTT.

The gene calls are TRBV7-8 and TRBJ2-1; 10 bases are shared with TRBD2. The J call could be wrong; TRBJ2-7 is a better fit for the DNA end. Germline CDR1 and CDR2: SGHVS and FQNEAQ. The CDR3 spans 17 residues. In DNA, the CDR3 is TGTGCCAGCAGCAAAAAGGGGTCCGGACTAGCGGCCTACGAGCAGTACTTC. This gives the protein CASSKKGSGLAAYEQYF.

CDR3 sequence reads: CATKRTGTPYNEQFF. CDR3 DNA: TGTGCCACCAAAAGAACCGGGACCCCCTACAATGAGCAGTTCTTC. V is TRBV6-6 and J is TRBJ2-7, with D perhaps being TRBD1 or TRBD2 (5 bases each). The J call is doubtful: the DNA matches TRBJ2-1 better. In germline, CDR1 is MNHNY, CDR2 SVGAGI (reference sequence). The length of the CDR3 is 15 residues.

This clonotype was observed a few times. J is TRBJ2-1 and V is TRBV7-6; D might be TRBD2 (7 bases). The V and J ends lost 4 bases and 8 bases respectively, with 21 bases between them. CDR3 length: 16 residues. Germline CDR1 and CDR2: SGHVS and FNYEAQ. The CDR3 protein is CASSSLGGGPSHEQFF. CDR3 nucleotide sequence: TGTGCCAGCAGCTCGCTAGGGGGGGGGCCGAGTCATGAGCAGTTCTTC.

In this sample, this clonotype turned up many times. The chain couples TRBV5-1 to TRBJ2-1, with 10 bases matching TRBD2. With 0 bases clipped from V and 7 bases from J, the junction kept 13 bases outside the gene matches. The CDR3 runs to 18 residues. Germline lookup yields CDR1 SGHRS and CDR2 YFSETQ. The CDR3 reads CASSLAAPSGSGGNEQFF. The CDR3 region has the DNA TGCGCCAGCAGCTTGGCCGCCCCTAGCGGGAGTGGGGGGAATGAGCAGTTCTTC.

This clonotype has only a few counts. The rearrangement uses TRBV11-3 and TRBJ2-1; 8 bases are a match to TRBD2. The germline CDR1 and CDR2 sequences are SGHNT and YENEEA. CDR3 length: 16 residues. Unmatched junction bases numbered 4, after V lost 0 bases and J lost 3 bases. The CDR3 loop is CASSLDGTSGYNEQFF. The CDR3 DNA reads TGTGCCAGCAGCTTAGATGGGACTAGTGGCTACAATGAGCAGTTCTTC.